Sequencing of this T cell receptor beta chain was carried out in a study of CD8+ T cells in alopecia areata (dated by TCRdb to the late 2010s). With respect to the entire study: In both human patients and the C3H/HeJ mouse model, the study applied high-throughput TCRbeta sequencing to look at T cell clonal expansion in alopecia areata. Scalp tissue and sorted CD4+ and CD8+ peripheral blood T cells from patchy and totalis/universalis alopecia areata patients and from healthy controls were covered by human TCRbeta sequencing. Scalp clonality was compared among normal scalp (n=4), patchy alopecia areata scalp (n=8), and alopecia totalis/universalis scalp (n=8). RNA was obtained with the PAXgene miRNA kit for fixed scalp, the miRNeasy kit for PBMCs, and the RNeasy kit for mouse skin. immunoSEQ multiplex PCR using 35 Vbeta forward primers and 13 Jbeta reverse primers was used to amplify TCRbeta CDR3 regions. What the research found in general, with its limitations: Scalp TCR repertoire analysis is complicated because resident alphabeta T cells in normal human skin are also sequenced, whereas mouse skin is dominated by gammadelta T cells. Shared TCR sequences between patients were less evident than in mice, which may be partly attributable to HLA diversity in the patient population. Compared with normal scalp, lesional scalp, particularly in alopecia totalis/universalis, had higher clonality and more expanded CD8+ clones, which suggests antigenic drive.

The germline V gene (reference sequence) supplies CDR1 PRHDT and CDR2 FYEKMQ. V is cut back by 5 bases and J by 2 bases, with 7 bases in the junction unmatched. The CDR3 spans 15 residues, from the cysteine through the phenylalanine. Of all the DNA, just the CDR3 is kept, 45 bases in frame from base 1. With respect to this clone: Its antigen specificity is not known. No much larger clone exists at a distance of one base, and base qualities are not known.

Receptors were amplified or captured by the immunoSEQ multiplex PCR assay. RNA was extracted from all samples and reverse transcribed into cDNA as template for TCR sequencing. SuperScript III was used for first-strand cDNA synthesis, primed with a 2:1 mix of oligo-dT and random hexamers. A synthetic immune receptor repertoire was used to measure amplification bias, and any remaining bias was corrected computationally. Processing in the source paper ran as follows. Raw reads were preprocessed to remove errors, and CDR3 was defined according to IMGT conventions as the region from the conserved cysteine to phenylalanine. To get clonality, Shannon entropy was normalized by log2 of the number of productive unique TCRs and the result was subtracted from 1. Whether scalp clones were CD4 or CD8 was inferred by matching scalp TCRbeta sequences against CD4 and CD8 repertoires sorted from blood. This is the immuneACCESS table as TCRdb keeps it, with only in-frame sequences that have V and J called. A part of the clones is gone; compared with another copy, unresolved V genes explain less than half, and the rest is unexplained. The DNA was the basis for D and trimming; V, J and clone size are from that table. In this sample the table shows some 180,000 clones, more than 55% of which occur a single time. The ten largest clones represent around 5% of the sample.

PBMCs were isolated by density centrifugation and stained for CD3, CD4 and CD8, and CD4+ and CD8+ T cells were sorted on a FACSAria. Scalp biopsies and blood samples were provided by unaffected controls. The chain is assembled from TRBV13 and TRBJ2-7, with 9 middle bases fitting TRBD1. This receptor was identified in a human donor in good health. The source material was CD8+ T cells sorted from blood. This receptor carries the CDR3 CASSPAGTGTYEQYF. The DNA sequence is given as TGTGCCAGCAGCCCGGCCGGGACAGGGACCTACGAGCAGTACTTC.